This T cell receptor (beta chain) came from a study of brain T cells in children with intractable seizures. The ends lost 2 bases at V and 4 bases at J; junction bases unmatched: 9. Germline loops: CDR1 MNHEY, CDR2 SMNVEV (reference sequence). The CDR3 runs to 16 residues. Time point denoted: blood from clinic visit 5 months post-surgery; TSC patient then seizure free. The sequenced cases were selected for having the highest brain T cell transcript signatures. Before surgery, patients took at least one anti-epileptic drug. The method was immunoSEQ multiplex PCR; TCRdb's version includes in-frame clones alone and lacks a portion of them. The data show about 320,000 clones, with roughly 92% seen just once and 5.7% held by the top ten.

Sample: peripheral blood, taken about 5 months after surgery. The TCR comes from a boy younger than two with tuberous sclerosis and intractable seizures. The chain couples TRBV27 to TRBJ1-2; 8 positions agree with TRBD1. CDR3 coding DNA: TGTGCCAGCAGTTTAAGAGGGGGACAGGTCGGCTATGGCTACACCTTC. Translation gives CASSLRGGQVGYGYTF.